One and the same sample provided the 26 T cell receptor beta chains below, sequenced in a study of blood T cell repertoires in COVID-19. Assay used: immunoSEQ multiplex PCR; TCRdb lists only in-frame clones, some missing. The data show over 100,000 clones, around 82% seen once. The sequenced sample consisted of peripheral blood. These receptor sequences come from a human donor in a cohort sampled during active or convalescent COVID-19.

The V and J genes are TRBV5-1 and TRBJ1-1, with TRBD1 matching 7 bases. V was pared by 2 bases and J by 0 bases, with 4 bases of the junction left unmatched. The CDR3 is 15 residues long. Germline V CDR1 and CDR2: SGHRS, YFSETQ. In DNA, the CDR3 is TGCGCCAGCAGCTTCCCCGACAGGGTGAACACTGAAGCTTTCTTT. Its protein is CASSFPDRVNTEAFF.

V and J are TRBV10-3 and TRBJ2-1; 10 bases agree with TRBD2. CDR1 is ENHRY and CDR2 is SYGVKD in the germline V gene. The CDR3 contains 14 residues. V shed 9 bases, J shed 4 bases, and the junction held 6 bases outside the gene matches. CDR3 region: CAIGAGLAYNEQFF. In nucleotides, the CDR3 is TGTGCCATTGGGGCGGGACTAGCGTACAATGAGCAGTTCTTC.

This chain joins TRBV7-2 and TRBJ2-7, with 8 bases identical to TRBD2. The CDR3 sequence is 16 residues long. CDR1 is SGHTA and CDR2 is FQGNSA in the germline V gene. The V and J ends lost 5 bases and 6 bases, in that order; junction bases with no gene match: 15. The CDR3 is CASSPRSGGPPGEQYF. Written as DNA, the CDR3 is TGTGCCAGCAGCCCCCGCTCGGGGGGGCCCCCGGGCGAGCAGTACTTC.

The chain recombines TRBV11-1 with TRBJ1-1; 8 bases line up with TRBD1. The CDR3 length is 13 residues. Germline CDR1 SGHAT, CDR2 FQDESV (reference sequence). With 6 bases clipped from V and 3 bases from J, the junction kept 3 bases outside the gene matches. The CDR3 region has the DNA TGTGCCAGCAGGGACAGGGTAGACACTGAAGCTTTCTTT. It specifies CASRDRVDTEAFF.

V is TRBV5-4 and J is TRBJ2-3, with D perhaps matching TRBD1 (5 bases). V lost 1 base, J lost 1 base, and 10 bases lay in between. The CDR3 has 15 amino acids. Germline lookup yields CDR1 SGHNT and CDR2 YYREEE (reference sequence). The CDR3 DNA is TGTGCCAGCAGCTTGTGGCAGGGCGGCACAGATACGCAGTATTTT. It specifies CASSLWQGGTDTQYF.

The chain combines TRBV4-1 with TRBJ1-5, with D maybe TRBD1 (5 bases). The CDR3 runs to 13 residues. The germline gives CDR1 MGHRA, CDR2 YSYEKL. Trimming left V 0 bases short and J 10 bases short, with 10 bases between. Written as DNA, the CDR3 is TGCGCCAGCAGCCAAGATTCGGGGACTCCCCAGCATTTT. It specifies CASSQDSGTPQHF.

The V call is TRBV19, the J call TRBJ2-7; D uncertain. This CDR3 is built from 13 residues. The V and J ends lost 3 bases and 4 bases respectively, with 10 bases between them. Germline V CDR1 and CDR2: LNHDA, SQIVND (reference sequence). CDR3 in DNA: TGTGCCAGTAGTATGGTAGTTTCTTACGAGCAGTACTTC. It is translated as CASSMVVSYEQYF.

The rearrangement uses TRBV21-1 and TRBJ2-7; no check of the table's D call, TRBD1, against the DNA was made. TRBV21-1 is a pseudogene. The CDR3 extends over 15 amino acids. The CDR3 region has the DNA TGTGCCAGCAGCGAAGGGACAGGGGTTCCCTACGAGCAGTACTTC. Its protein product is CASSEGTGVPYEQYF.

This clone is a singleton in its sample. The chain has TRBV19 and TRBJ1-2; 7 bases match TRBD1. The CDR3 spans 13 residues. V dropped 5 bases and J dropped 4; count of bases not matched to a gene: 4. Germline loops: CDR1 LNHDA, CDR2 SQIVND (reference sequence). The CDR3 here is CASSAGQPYGYTF. CDR3 sequence (DNA): TGTGCCAGTAGTGCGGGACAGCCCTATGGCTACACCTTC.

The chain joins TRBV19 to TRBJ1-1, with TRBD1 identical over 10 bases. Losses at the gene ends were 9 bases for V and 5 bases for J; bases not matched to a gene: 9. Germline CDR1 is LNHDA and CDR2 is SQIVND (reference sequence). The CDR3 has 14 amino acids. In DNA, the CDR3 is TGTGCCAGCCAGGACAGGGGGGTTCGGACTGAAGCTTTCTTT. This translates into CASQDRGVRTEAFF.

In this sample, this clone turned up once. V is TRBV4-2 and J is TRBJ2-5, with 8 bases aligning to TRBD2. The length of the CDR3 is 13 residues. CDR1 LGHNA and CDR2 YNFKEQ come from the germline V gene. V lost 5 bases, J lost 3 bases, and 2 bases stayed unmatched. CDR3 sequence reads: CASSSGLEETQYF. As DNA, the CDR3 is TGTGCCAGCAGCTCGGGACTAGAAGAGACCCAGTACTTC.

In its sample, this clone was seen a few times. This rearrangement joins TRBV2 to TRBJ2-3; 7 bases map to TRBD2. The germline gives CDR1 SNHLY, CDR2 FYNNEI. J lost 15 bases, V lost 4 bases, and 10 bases had no gene match. The CDR3 has 12 amino acids. CDR3 amino acids: CASSVGTGGHYF. The CDR3 DNA follows: TGTGCCAGCAGTGTCGGAACGGGAGGACACTATTTT.

The gene calls are TRBV29-1 and TRBJ2-6; D gene uncertain. V shed 1 base and J shed 4 bases, with 5 bases lying between them. CDR3 size: 13 residues. The germline V gene has CDR1 SQVTM and CDR2 ANQGSEA. CDR3 in DNA: TGCAGCGTTGAAGGGGCCGGGGCCAACGTCCTGACTTTC. It codes for CSVEGAGANVLTF. The full variable domain, rest sourced from reference TRBV29-1 and TRBJ2-6, is SAVISQKPSRDICQRGTSLTIQCQVDSQVTMMFWYRQQPGQSLTLIATANQGSEATYESGFVIDKFPISRPNLTFSTLTVSNMSPEDSSIYLCSVEGAGANVLTFGAGSRLTVL.

The rearrangement links TRBV6-2 or TRBV6-3 to TRBJ1-2; 10 nucleotides agree with TRBD1. Germline CDR1 reads MNHEY; CDR2 reads SVGEGT. The CDR3 covers 14 residues. The V and J ends lost 6 bases and 8 bases, in that order; junction bases with no gene match: 9. For the CDR3, the DNA is TGTGCCAGCAGCGAAGACAGGGGGCCGCGGGGCTACACCTTC. Translation: CASSEDRGPRGYTF.

The rearrangement uses TRBV7-2 and TRBJ2-5; a possible D gene is TRBD1 (6 bases). The CDR3 extends over 15 amino acids. Looked up from germline, CDR1 is SGHTA and CDR2 is FQGNSA. Trimming shortened V by 1 base and J by 6 bases, and 15 bases separated the two germline ends. In nucleotides, the CDR3 is TGTGCCAGCAGCTTAGAGGGGGTGGTGGAGAAGACCCAGTACTTC. It encodes CASSLEGVVEKTQYF.

V and J are TRBV11-2 and TRBJ2-2, with D maybe TRBD2 (5 bases). The V gene lost 1 base and the J gene lost 3 bases, with 12 bases spanning the gap. The CDR3 spans 16 residues. CDR1 is SGHAT, CDR2 FQNNGV, per germline. The CDR3 DNA reads as TGTGCCAGCAGCTTAGTCGGCGGACTTCACACCGGGGAGCTGTTTTTT. This codes for CASSLVGGLHTGELFF. The full variable domain, its missing parts supplied by reference TRBV11-2 and TRBJ2-2, is EAGVAQSPRYKIIEKRQSVAFWCNPISGHATLYWYQQILGQGPKLLIQFQNNGVVDDSQLPKDRFSAERLKGVDSTLKIQPAKLEDSAVYLCASSLVGGLHTGELFFGEGSRLTVL.

The chain links TRBV5-6 to TRBJ1-2; 9 bases fit TRBD1. With V trimmed by 5 bases and J by 0 bases, 2 bases remained unmatched. The CDR3 extends over 14 amino acids. The germline V gene has CDR1 SGHDT and CDR2 YYEEEE. The CDR3 loop reads CASRGQGANYGYTF. The CDR3 DNA reads TGTGCCAGCAGGGGACAGGGAGCTAACTATGGCTACACCTTC. Full variable domain (remainder filled in from reference TRBV5-6 and TRBJ1-2): DAGVTQSPTHLIKTRGQQVTLRCSPKSGHDTVSWYQQALGQGPQFIFQYYEEEERQRGNFPDRFSGHQFPNYSSELNVNALLLGDSALYLCASRGQGANYGYTFGSGTRLTVV.

The CDR3: CAISDGGTEAFF. The CDR3 DNA sequence: TGTGCCATCAGTGATGGAGGCACTGAAGCTTTCTTT. V usage is TRBV10-3 and J usage is TRBJ1-1; no clear D. The CDR3 runs 12 residues. Trimming pared 3 bases from V and 4 bases from J, leaving 6 bases between. The germline gives CDR1 ENHRY, CDR2 SYGVKD.

The chain combines TRBV6-2 or TRBV6-3 with TRBJ2-5; weak D call: TRBD2 (5 bases). Per germline, CDR1 MNHEY and CDR2 SVGEGT. The ends were cut back, 8 bases at V and 9 bases at J, with 19 bases in the middle. The CDR3 spans 13 residues. The CDR3 region has the DNA TGTGCCAGCGGCCCGGCGAGCCGAGGGTCCCAGTACTTC. Encoded protein: CASGPASRGSQYF.

The chain links TRBV5-8 to TRBJ1-1; no clear D gene. The V gene lost 1 base and the J gene lost 6 bases, with 7 bases spanning the gap. CDR1 SGHTS and CDR2 YDEGEE come from the germline V gene. This CDR3 spans 12 amino acids. CDR3 sequence (DNA): TGTGCCAGCAGCTTGATGGCGGCTGAAGCTTTCTTT. Translated: CASSLMAAEAFF.

The rearrangement uses TRBV30 and TRBJ1-5; D possibly corresponds to TRBD1 (6 bases). Germline CDR1 and CDR2: GTSNPN and SVGIG (reference sequence). Trimming shortened V by 1 base and J by 4 bases, and 11 bases separated the two germline ends. The CDR3 extends over 14 amino acids. CDR3 in DNA: TGTGCCTGGAGTGGGACAGATCATAATCAGCCCCAGCATTTT. This gives the protein CAWSGTDHNQPQHF.

CDR3 coding DNA: TGTGCCAGTAGATCCGACAGGGGGCCCCAGCCCCAGCATTTT. Translated, it gives CASRSDRGPQPQHF. This sequence joins TRBV19 and TRBJ1-5, with 10 bases fitting TRBD1. CDR3 length: 14 residues. Germline CDR1 is LNHDA and CDR2 is SQIVND (reference sequence). The V segment lost 6 bases and the J segment 7 bases; nucleotides outside the gene matches: 6.

This rearrangement joins TRBV7-9 to TRBJ1-5; 12 nucleotides line up with TRBD1. This CDR3 is built from 16 residues. V was clipped by 3 bases and J by 7 bases; unmatched bases: 7. CDR1 and CDR2 (germline): SEHNR, FQNEAQ (reference sequence). The CDR3 here is CASSFGTGGLGQPQHF. The CDR3 DNA reads as TGTGCCAGCAGCTTTGGGACAGGGGGCTTGGGACAGCCCCAGCATTTT.

V and J are TRBV5-1 and TRBJ2-7, with 8 positions matching TRBD1. Germline V CDR1 and CDR2: SGHRS, YFSETQ. The CDR3 runs to 16 residues. V shed 0 bases, J shed 5 bases, and the junction held 10 bases outside the gene matches. The chain's CDR3 is CASSLVSQPGGHEQYF. The CDR3 nucleotides are TGCGCCAGCAGCTTGGTCTCCCAGCCAGGGGGCCACGAGCAGTACTTC.

The chain recombines TRBV7-2 with TRBJ2-7, with D maybe TRBD2 (6 bases). Germline V gives CDR1 SGHTA, CDR2 FQGNSA. The CDR3 is made up of 15 amino acids. V was clipped by 4 bases and J by 0 bases, with 13 bases between them. The CDR3 region is CASSWVYGSSYEQYF. The CDR3 nucleotides read TGTGCCAGCAGCTGGGTTTACGGGAGCTCCTACGAGCAGTACTTC. The full variable domain, in which reference TRBV7-2 and TRBJ2-7 provide the parts outside the CDR3, is GAGVSQSPSNKVTEKGKDVELRCDPISGHTALYWYRQSLGQGLEFLIYFQGNSAPDKSGLPSDRFSAERTGGSVSTLTIQRTQQEDSAVYLCASSWVYGSSYEQYFGPGTRLTVT.

This clone was counted ten times or more. The rearrangement links TRBV12-5 to TRBJ1-6; tentatively, D is TRBD1 (6 bases). This CDR3 has 15 amino acids. Germline V CDR1 and CDR2: LGHNT, FRNRAP. V lost 3 bases and J 7 bases, leaving 13 bases between the germline ends. The CDR3 bases are TGTGCTAGTGGTTTTAGTGCAGGGACAAATTCACCCCTCCACTTT. Protein product: CASGFSAGTNSPLHF.